This paragraph reports one TCR beta chain. What it recognizes is unknown. These data originate in a study of cytomegalovirus exposure and HLA in healthy donors. About the study: Assignment to the Caucasian-associated ancestry cluster applied to 81% of the approximately 400 genotyped donors. Study-level results: About 87% or about 30% of the time was how often most TCR beta V segments were productive, according to an earlier analysis.

Primers: 60 Vbeta forward and 13 Jbeta reverse. Assay: immunoSEQ multiplex PCR; the TCRdb copy retains only in-frame clones and omits some. The sample carries more than 65,000 clones, roughly four fifths recorded once. This CDR3 region has 15 residues. CDR1 and CDR2 from the germline V gene are MDHEN and SYDVKM. The J segment lost 1 base and the V segment lost 5 bases, leaving 6 bases of the junction unmatched. The specimen was PBMCs. The rearrangement joins TRBV28 to TRBJ2-7; 9 bases agree with TRBD2. The clonotype originates from a young man in good health and CMV-seronegative. In DNA, the CDR3 is TGTGCCAGCAGTCCGACTAGCGGAACTTCCTACGAGCAGTACTTC. Translated, it gives CASSPTSGTSYEQYF. Together with reference TRBV28 and TRBJ2-7, the CDR3 gives the full variable domain: DVKVTQSSRYLVKRTGEKVFLECVQDMDHENMFWYRQDPGLGLRLIYFSYDVKMKEKGDIPEGYSVSREKKERFSLILESASTNQTSMYLCASSPTSGTSYEQYFGPGTRLTVT.